The 3 T cell receptor beta chains below come from one sample, sequenced in a study of untreated major depressive disorder. Broader study findings: Depressed patients' CD4+ T cells carried increased TRBV05-01 (Vbeta 5.1) usage versus control CD4+ T cells.

Their antigens are not known. Sequenced by immunoSEQ multiplex PCR; TCRdb stores in-frame clones only, minus some. The top ten clones hold about 0.55% of a sample with under 25,000 clones, 92% of them seen once. The sample comprised CD4+ T cells from PBMCs. The source is a woman between 40 and 50 years old with major depressive disorder.

This chain joins TRBV7-9 and TRBJ2-5, with D tentatively TRBD1 (6 bases). V lost 6 bases and J 5 bases, leaving 19 bases between the germline ends. This CDR3 has 15 amino acids. The V gene's germline CDR1 is SEHNR and CDR2 FQNEAQ (reference sequence). CDR3 amino acids: CASSPQTGTLETQYF. The CDR3 bases are TGTGCCAGCAGTCCTCAGACAGGAACTCTGGAGACCCAGTACTTC.

A single count supports this clone. The chain has TRBV7-8 and TRBJ1-2, with a possible D match to TRBD1 (6 bases). Germline assignment: CDR1 SGHVS and CDR2 FQNEAQ. The CDR3 has 14 amino acids. The V end lost 1 base, the J end lost 4 bases, and 10 bases lay between the germline ends. The CDR3 protein is CASSLDRVSYGYTF. DNA of the CDR3: TGTGCCAGCAGCTTAGACAGGGTCAGCTATGGCTACACCTTC. Using reference TRBV7-8 and TRBJ1-2 for the parts outside the CDR3, the full variable domain is GAGVSQSPRYKVAKRGQDVALRCDPISGHVSLFWYQQALGQGPEFLTYFQNEAQLDKSGLPSDRFFAERPEGSVSTLKIQRTQQEDSAVYLCASSLDRVSYGYTFGSGTRLTVV.

This chain uses TRBV2 with TRBJ1-4; TRBD1 matches 9 bases. The CDR3 length is 14 residues. CDR1 is SNHLY, CDR2 FYNNEI, per germline. With 5 bases clipped from V and 8 bases from J, the junction kept 6 bases outside the gene matches. CDR3 in amino acids: CASSTGQGREKLFF. The CDR3 bases are TGTGCCAGCAGTACTGGACAGGGGAGAGAAAAACTGTTTTTT.